This T cell receptor beta chain was identified in a study of T-cell reconstitution after alpha-beta-depleted transplantation in children. The CDR3 runs 15 residues. The V gene lost 0 bases and the J gene lost 4 bases, with 15 bases spanning the gap. Germline CDR1 DFQATT, CDR2 SNEGSKA (reference sequence). For TCRbeta, the library was prepared with unique molecular identifiers. MiXCR was run by TCRdb on the PCR reads, yielding one entry per CDR3 protein. The sample records about 290,000 distinct CDR3 sequences, around 10% being singletons. Study-wide findings and caveats: T cells produced anew were the main source of T-cell counts and diversity one year after transplant. Expanded graft clones, several hundred of them, were reportedly the source of alpha-beta T cells about two months after transplant.

This clonotype was counted only a few times. Its cognate antigen is unknown. The receptor comes from a boy less than two years old with acute myeloid leukemia, due to receive a stem cell transplant. The chain uses TRBV20-1 and TRBJ1-2; D remains ambiguous. This specimen consisted of PBMCs, obtained before TCRalphabeta/CD19-depleted stem cell transplant. CDR3 DNA: TGCAGTGCTAGAGATCCGCAGCAGGCCGCCTATGGCTACACCTTC. Its protein product is CSARDPQQAAYGYTF.